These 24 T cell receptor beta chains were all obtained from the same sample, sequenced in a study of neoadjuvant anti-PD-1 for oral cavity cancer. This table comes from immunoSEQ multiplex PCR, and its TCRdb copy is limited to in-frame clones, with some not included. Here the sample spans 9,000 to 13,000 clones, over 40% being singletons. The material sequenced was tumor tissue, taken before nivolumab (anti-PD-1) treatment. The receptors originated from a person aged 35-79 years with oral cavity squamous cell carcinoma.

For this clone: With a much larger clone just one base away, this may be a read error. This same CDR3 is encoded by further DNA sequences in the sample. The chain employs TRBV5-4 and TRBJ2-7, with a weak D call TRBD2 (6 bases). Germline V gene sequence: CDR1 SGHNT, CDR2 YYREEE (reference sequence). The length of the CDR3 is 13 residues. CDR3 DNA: TGCGCCAGCAGCCAAGATGGGGGGTACGAGCAGTACTTC. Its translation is CASSQDGGYEQYF. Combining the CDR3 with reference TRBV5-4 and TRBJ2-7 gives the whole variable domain ETGVTQSPTHLIKTRGQQVTLRCSSQSGHNTVSWYQQALGQGPQFIFQYYREEENGRGNFPPRFSGLQFPNYSSELNVNALELDDSALYLCASSQDGGYEQYFGPGTRLTVT.

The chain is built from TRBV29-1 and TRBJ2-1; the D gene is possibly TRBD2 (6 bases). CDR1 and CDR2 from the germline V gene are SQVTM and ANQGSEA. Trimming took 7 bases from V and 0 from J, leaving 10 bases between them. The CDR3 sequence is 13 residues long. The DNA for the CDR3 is TGCAGCGGGGCGGGGACCTCCTACAATGAGCAGTTCTTC. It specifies CSGAGTSYNEQFF.

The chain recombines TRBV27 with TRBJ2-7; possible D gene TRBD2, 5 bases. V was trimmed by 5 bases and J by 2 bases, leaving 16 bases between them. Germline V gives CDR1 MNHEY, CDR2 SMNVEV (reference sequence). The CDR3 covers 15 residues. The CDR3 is CASSPRTDLAYEQYF. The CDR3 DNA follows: TGTGCCAGCAGTCCTCGGACGGACTTAGCCTACGAGCAGTACTTC.

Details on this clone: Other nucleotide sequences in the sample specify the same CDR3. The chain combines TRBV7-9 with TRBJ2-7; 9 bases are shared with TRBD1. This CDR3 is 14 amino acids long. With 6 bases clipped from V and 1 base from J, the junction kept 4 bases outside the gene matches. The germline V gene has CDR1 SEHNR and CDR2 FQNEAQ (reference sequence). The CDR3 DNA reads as TGTGCCAGCAGTTCCGGGACAGGGTCCTACGAGCAGTACTTC. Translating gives CASSSGTGSYEQYF.

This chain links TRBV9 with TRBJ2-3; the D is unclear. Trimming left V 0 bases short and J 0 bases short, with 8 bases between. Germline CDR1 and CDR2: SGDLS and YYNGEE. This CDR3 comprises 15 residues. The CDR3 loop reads CASSVGGISTDTQYF. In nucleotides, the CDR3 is TGTGCCAGCAGCGTAGGAGGTATAAGCACAGATACGCAGTATTTT.

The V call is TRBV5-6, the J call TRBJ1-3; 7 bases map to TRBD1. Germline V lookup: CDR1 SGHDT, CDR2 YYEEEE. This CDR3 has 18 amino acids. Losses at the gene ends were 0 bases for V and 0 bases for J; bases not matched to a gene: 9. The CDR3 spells CASSLAKRGPISGNTIYF. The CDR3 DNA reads TGTGCCAGCAGCTTGGCCAAGAGGGGGCCAATCTCTGGAAACACCATATATTTT.

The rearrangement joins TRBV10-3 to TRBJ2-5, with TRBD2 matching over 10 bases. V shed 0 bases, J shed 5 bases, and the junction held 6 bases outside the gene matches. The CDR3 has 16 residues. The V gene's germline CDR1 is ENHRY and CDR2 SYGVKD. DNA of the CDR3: TGTGCCATCAGTGAGTCAGCGGGGGGGCCTGGGGAGACCCAGTACTTC. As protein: CAISESAGGPGETQYF.

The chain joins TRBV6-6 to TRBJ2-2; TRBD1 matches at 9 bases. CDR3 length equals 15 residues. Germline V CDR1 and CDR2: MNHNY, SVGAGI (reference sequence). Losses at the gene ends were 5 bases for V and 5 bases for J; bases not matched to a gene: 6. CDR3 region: CASSHGTGRTGELFF. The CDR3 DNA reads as TGTGCCAGCAGTCACGGGACAGGGAGGACCGGGGAGCTGTTTTTT.

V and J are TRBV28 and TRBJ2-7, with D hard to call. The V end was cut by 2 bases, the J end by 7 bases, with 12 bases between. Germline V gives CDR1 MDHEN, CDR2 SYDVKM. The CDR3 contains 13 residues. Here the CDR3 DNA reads TGTGCCAGCAGTTTAGGGTCTTCTCCGGAGCAGTACTTC. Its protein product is CASSLGSSPEQYF.

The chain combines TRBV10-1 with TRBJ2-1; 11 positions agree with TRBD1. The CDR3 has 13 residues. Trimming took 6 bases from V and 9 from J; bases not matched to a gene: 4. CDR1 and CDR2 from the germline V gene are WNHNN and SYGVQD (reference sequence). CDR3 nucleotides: TGCGCCAGCAGGGGACAGGGGGAAGTTGAGCAGTTCTTC. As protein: CASRGQGEVEQFF.

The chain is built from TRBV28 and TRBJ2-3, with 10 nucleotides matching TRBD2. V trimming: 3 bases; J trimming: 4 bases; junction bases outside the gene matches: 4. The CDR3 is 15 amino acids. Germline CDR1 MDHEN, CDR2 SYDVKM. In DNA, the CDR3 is TGTGCCAGCAGTTTCCTCAGCGGGGGGGCAGATACGCAGTATTTT. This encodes CASSFLSGGADTQYF.

DNA for the CDR3: TGTGCCAGCAGCTTAAGACAGGGTAACACCGGGGAGCTGTTTTTT. It specifies CASSLRQGNTGELFF. V is TRBV7-2 and J is TRBJ2-2; TRBD1 matches 7 bases. The V gene's germline CDR1 is SGHTA and CDR2 FQGNSA. J was trimmed by 2 bases and V by 2 bases; bases with no gene match: 2. This CDR3 spans 15 amino acids.

The CDR3 spells CASRMNRGRYEQYF. For the CDR3, the DNA is TGTGCCAGCAGGATGAACAGGGGGCGCTACGAGCAGTACTTC. V gene TRBV6-5 combines with J gene TRBJ2-7, with 9 positions matching TRBD1. CDR3 size: 14 residues. The germline V gene encodes CDR1 MNHEY and CDR2 SVGAGI. With 6 bases clipped from V and 3 bases from J, the junction kept 6 bases outside the gene matches.

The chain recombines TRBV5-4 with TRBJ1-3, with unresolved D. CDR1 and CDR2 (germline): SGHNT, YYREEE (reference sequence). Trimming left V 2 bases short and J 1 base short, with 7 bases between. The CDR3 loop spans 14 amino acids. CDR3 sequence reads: CASSFSSSGNTIYF. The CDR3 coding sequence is TGTGCCAGCAGCTTCTCCTCATCTGGAAACACCATATATTTT. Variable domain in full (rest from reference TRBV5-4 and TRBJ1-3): ETGVTQSPTHLIKTRGQQVTLRCSSQSGHNTVSWYQQALGQGPQFIFQYYREEENGRGNFPPRFSGLQFPNYSSELNVNALELDDSALYLCASSFSSSGNTIYFGEGSWLTVV.

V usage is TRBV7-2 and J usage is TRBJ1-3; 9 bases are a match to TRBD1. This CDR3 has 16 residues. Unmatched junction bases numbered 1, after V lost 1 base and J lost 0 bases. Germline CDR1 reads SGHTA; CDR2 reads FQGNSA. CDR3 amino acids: CASSLGTGVSGNTIYF. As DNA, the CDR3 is TGTGCCAGCAGCTTAGGGACAGGGGTCTCTGGAAACACCATATATTTT.

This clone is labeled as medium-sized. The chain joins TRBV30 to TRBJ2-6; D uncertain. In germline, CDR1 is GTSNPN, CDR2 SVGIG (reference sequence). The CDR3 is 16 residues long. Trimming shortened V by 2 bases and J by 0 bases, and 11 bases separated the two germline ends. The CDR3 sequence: CAWSRVEFSGANVLTF. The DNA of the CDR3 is TGTGCCTGGAGTAGGGTGGAATTCTCTGGGGCCAACGTCCTGACTTTC.

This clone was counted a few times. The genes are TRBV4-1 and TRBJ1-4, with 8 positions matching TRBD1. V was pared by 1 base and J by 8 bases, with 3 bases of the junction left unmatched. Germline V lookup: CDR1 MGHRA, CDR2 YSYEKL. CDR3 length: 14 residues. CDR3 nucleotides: TGCGCCAGCAGCCAAGGAGGGACAGGAGAAAAACTGTTTTTT. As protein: CASSQGGTGEKLFF.

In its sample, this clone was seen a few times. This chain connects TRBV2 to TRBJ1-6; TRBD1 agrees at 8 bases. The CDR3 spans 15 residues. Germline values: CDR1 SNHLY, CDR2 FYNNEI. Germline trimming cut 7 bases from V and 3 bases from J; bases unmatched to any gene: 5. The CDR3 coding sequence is TGTGCCAGCACGGTAGGACAGGGCTATAATTCACCCCTCCACTTT. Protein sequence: CASTVGQGYNSPLHF.

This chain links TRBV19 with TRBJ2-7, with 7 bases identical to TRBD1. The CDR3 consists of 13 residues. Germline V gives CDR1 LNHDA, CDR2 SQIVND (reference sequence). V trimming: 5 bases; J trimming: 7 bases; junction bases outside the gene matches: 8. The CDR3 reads CASSSKGAWEQYF. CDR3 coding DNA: TGTGCCAGTAGTTCGAAGGGGGCTTGGGAGCAGTACTTC.

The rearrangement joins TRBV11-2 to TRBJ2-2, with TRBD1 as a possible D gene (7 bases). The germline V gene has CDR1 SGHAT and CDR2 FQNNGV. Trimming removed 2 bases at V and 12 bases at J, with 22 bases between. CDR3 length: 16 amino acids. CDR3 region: CASSLYRGRVREKLFF. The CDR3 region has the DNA TGTGCCAGCAGCTTATACAGGGGCAGAGTGCGGGAAAAGCTGTTTTTT.

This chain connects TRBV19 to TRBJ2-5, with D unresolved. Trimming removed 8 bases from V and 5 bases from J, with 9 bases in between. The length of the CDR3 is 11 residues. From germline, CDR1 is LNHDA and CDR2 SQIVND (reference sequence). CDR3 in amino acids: CASSSAETQYF. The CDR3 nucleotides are TGTGCCAGTTCTTCTGCCGAGACCCAGTACTTC.

Here the CDR3 reads CASSQVGGRLFF. The CDR3 DNA sequence: TGCGCCAGCAGCCAAGTGGGGGGGCGTCTGTTCTTC. The chain links TRBV4-3 to TRBJ2-1; D perhaps matches TRBD2 (7 bases). The CDR3 runs to 12 residues. The ends were cut back, 1 base at V and 15 bases at J, with 13 bases in the middle. Germline CDR1 is LGHNA and CDR2 is YSLEER.

CDR3 bases: TGTGCCAGCAGTGAATTCTCAGAGAACACTGAAGCTTTCTTT. It specifies CASSEFSENTEAFF. The J gene is TRBJ1-1, the V gene TRBV5-4, with D unclear. The CDR3 runs to 14 residues. Germline loops: CDR1 SGHNT, CDR2 YYREEE (reference sequence). Trimming took 5 bases from V and 1 from J, leaving 12 bases between them.

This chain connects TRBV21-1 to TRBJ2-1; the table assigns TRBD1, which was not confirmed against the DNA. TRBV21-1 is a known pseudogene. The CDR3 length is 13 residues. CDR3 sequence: CASPGQSYNEQFF. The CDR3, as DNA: TGTGCCAGCCCGGGACAGTCATACAATGAGCAGTTCTTC.